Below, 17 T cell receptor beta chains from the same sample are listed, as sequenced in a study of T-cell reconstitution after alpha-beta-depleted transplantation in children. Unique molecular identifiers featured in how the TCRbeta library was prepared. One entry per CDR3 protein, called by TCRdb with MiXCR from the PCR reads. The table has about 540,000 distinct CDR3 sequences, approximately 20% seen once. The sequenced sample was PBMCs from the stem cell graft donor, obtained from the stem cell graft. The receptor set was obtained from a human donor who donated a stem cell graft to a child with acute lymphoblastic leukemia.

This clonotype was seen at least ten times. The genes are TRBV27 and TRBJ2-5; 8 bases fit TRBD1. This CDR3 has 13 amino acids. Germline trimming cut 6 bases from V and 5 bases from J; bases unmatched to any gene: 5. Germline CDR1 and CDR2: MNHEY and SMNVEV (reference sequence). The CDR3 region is CASSLRGLETQYF. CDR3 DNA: TGTGCCAGCAGCCTCAGGGGGCTGGAGACCCAGTACTTC.

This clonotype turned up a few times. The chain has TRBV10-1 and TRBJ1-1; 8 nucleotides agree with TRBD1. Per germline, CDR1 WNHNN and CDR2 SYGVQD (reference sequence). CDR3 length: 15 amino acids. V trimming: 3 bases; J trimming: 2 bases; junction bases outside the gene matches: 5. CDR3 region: CASSDPGQGNTEAFF. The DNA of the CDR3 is TGCGCCAGCAGTGATCCCGGACAGGGTAACACTGAAGCTTTCTTT.

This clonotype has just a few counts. CDR3 loop: CASSLGRGAQHEQYF. The CDR3 bases are TGCGCCAGCAGCTTGGGCAGGGGCGCCCAGCACGAGCAGTACTTC. The chain is built from TRBV5-1 and TRBJ2-7; a weak D match, TRBD1 (6 bases). Germline CDR1 and CDR2: SGHRS and YFSETQ. This CDR3 contains 15 residues. V gave up 0 bases and J gave up 5 bases, with 15 bases separating them.

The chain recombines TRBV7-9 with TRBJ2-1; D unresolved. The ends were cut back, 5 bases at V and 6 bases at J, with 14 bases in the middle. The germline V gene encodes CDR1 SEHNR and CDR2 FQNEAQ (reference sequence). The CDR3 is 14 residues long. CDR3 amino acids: CASSPSLGSNEQFF. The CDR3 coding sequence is TGTGCCAGCAGCCCCTCCTTGGGATCCAATGAGCAGTTCTTC.

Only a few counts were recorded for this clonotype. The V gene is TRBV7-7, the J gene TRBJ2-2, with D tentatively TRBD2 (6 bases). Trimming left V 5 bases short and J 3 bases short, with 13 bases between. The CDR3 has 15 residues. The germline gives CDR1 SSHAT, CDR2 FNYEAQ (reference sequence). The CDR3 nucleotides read TGTGCCAGCAGCCCGACGGGGGATTACACCGGGGAGCTGTTTTTT. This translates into CASSPTGDYTGELFF.

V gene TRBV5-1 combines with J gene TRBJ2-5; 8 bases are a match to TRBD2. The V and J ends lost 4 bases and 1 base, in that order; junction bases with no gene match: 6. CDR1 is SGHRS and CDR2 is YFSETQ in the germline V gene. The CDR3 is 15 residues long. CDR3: CASSTTLAVQETQYF. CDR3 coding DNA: TGCGCCAGCAGCACCACACTAGCGGTCCAAGAGACCCAGTACTTC.

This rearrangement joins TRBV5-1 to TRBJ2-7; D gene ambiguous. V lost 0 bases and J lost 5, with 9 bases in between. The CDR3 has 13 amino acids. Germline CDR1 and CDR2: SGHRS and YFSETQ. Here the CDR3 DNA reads TGCGCCAGCAGCTTGGACCCTGGGGACGAGCAGTACTTC. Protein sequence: CASSLDPGDEQYF.

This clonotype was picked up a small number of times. The DNA for the CDR3 is TGTGCCAGCGGCGAGCTAGCGGGTACCGGGGAGCTGTTTTTT. Protein sequence: CASGELAGTGELFF. The chain combines TRBV12-3 or TRBV12-4 with TRBJ2-2, with TRBD2 matching 8 bases. The V gene end was trimmed by 8 bases and the J gene end by 5 bases; junction bases not matched to a gene: 7. The CDR3 length is 14 residues.

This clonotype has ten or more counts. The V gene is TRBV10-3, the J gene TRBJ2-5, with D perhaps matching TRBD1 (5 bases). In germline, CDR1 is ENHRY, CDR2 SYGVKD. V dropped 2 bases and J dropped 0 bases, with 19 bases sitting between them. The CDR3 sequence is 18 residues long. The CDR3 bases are TGTGCCATCAGTGAGCCCCGCGGCAAGGGGATGTACCAAGAGACCCAGTACTTC. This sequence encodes CAISEPRGKGMYQETQYF.

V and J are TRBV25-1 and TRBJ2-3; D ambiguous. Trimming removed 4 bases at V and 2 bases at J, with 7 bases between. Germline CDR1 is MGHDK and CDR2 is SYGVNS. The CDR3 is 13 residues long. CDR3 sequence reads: CASSARFTDTQYF. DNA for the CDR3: TGTGCCAGCAGTGCGCGATTCACAGATACGCAGTATTTT.

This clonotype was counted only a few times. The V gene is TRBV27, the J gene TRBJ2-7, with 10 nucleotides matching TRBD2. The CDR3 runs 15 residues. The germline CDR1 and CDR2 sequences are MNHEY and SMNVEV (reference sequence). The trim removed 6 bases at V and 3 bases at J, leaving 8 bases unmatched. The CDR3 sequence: CASRGTSESYYEQYF. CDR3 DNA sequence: TGTGCCAGCAGGGGGACTAGCGAGAGTTACTACGAGCAGTACTTC.

The CDR3 nucleotides are TGCAGTGCTAGTGCAATGAGACTAGCTGTTTCCTACGAGCAGTACTTC. It codes for CSASAMRLAVSYEQYF. This rearrangement joins TRBV20-1 to TRBJ2-7, with 7 bases lining up with TRBD2. The ends lost 3 bases at V and 1 base at J; junction bases unmatched: 12. Germline V CDR1 and CDR2: DFQATT, SNEGSKA (reference sequence). There are 16 residues in the CDR3.

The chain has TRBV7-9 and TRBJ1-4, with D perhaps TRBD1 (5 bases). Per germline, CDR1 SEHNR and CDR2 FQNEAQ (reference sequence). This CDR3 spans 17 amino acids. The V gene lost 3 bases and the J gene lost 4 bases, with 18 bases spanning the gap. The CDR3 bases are TGTGCCAGCAGCTTCCGCGGGACCGCAGCCATTAATGAAAAACTGTTTTTT. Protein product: CASSFRGTAAINEKLFF.

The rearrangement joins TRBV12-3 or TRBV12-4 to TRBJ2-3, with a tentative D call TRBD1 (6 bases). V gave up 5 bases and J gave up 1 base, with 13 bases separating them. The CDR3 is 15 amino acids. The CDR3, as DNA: TGTGCCAGCAGTATACAGGGCTTTGGCACAGATACGCAGTATTTT. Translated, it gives CASSIQGFGTDTQYF.

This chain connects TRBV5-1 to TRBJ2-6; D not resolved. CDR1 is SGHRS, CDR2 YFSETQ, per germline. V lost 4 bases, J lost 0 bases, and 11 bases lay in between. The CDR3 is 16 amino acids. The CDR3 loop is CASSLWVTSGANVLTF. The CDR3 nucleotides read TGCGCCAGCAGCCTATGGGTGACCTCTGGGGCCAACGTCCTGACTTTC.

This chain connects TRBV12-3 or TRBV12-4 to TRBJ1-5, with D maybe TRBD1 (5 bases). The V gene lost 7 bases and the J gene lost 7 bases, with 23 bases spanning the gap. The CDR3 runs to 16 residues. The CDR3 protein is CASNSGGIRVRQPQHF. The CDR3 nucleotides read TGTGCCAGCAATTCGGGGGGGATCAGGGTACGGCAGCCCCAGCATTTT.

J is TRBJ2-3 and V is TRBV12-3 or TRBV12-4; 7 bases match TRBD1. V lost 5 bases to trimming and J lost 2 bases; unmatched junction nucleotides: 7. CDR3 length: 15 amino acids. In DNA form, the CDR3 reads TGTGCCAGCAGTCCCCGGACAGGACTCACAGATACGCAGTATTTT. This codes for CASSPRTGLTDTQYF.